This T cell receptor beta chain was found in a study of blood T cell repertoires in COVID-19. The V gene's germline CDR1 is ENHRY and CDR2 SYGVKD. Trimming stripped 6 bases from V and 5 bases from J, with 18 bases between. This CDR3 is built from 15 residues. As handled by the study authors: Researchers report that nucleated cell counts were estimated from reference gene primer amplification. Profiled with immunoSEQ multiplex PCR; TCRdb holds only in-frame clones, not every one. V, J and clone size are those of that table, while D and trimming were read from the DNA. The table lists fewer than 250,000 clones, roughly 84% of them singletons.

The sequenced material came from PBMCs or T cells enriched from blood (not recorded which). The J gene is TRBJ2-3, the V gene TRBV10-3, with a weak D call TRBD1 (6 bases). This clonotype was obtained from a young man in a cohort exposed to, infected with or recovered from COVID-19 (not recorded which). The CDR3 sequence: CAISRSGPGEDTQYF. For the CDR3, the DNA is TGTGCCATCAGCCGAAGCGGCCCAGGGGAAGATACGCAGTATTTT.